What follows is one T cell receptor (beta chain) and its context. This sample stems from a study of cytomegalovirus exposure and HLA in healthy donors. The PCR contained 60 Vbeta and 13 Jbeta primers. The assay was immunoSEQ multiplex PCR, and TCRdb's table has in-frame clones only and misses some. Of some 150,000 clones listed, 70% are singletons. The CDR3 length is 16 residues. V lost 4 bases to trimming and J lost 5 bases; unmatched junction nucleotides: 11. The V gene's germline CDR1 is SSHAT and CDR2 FNYEAQ (reference sequence). The source material was PBMCs. This chain links TRBV7-7 with TRBJ2-1; 7 bases are a match to TRBD2. This clonotype was obtained from a woman aged 55-70 years in good health and CMV-seropositive. DNA of the CDR3: TGTGCCAGCAGCTCTACCCTAGCGGATGGAGACAATGAGCAGTTCTTC. Residues: CASSSTLADGDNEQFF.